Reported below is one T cell receptor (beta chain). This clone has only one observation. Its antigen remains undetermined. Base quality data are lacking; no much larger clone is found one base away. A lone read offers only weak evidence. Receptor libraries were prepared by PCR. The sample was run on an Illumina HiSeq 4000. High-throughput sequencing was used to profile the TCR beta-chain CDR3 region of every patient. Per the authors' processing: CDR3 differences across clinicopathological groups were used to build a classifier for discriminating distant-metastatic papillary thyroid cancer patients. To measure repertoire diversity the researchers used the Shannon index, while the Morisita-Horn index served to gauge how similar the tumor and blood repertoires were. TCRdb's own reprocessing of the public reads used fastp at Q25 and MiXCR and kept productive beta chains. It is TCRdb's table, rather than the study itself, that gives the V and J calls and clone size. In all, the sample holds about 4,000 clones, and less than 25% of those were seen once. The biggest ten clones account for around 35% of the sample.

The source of the sample is a study of metastatic and nonmetastatic thyroid tumors (dated by TCRdb to 2018 to 2020). About the investigation overall: Repertoires were compared across peripheral blood and tumor or nodule tissue samples from malignant and benign thyroid patients. The paper's findings and limits, for the study overall: In both blood and tumor samples, TCR beta diversity was reported to be significantly higher in malignant tumors than in benign nodules.

None of the patients had been given any treatment before thyroid surgery. Using T-cell receptor beta sequencing, the researchers looked back retrospectively at clinical samples from patients, gathered between about 2012 and 2019. V is reduced by 6 bases and J by 0 bases, leaving a spacing of 15 bases between them. CDR1 DFQATT and CDR2 SNEGSKA were looked up in the germline V gene (reference sequence). Including cysteine and phenylalanine, the CDR3 has 14 amino acids. The only DNA kept is the CDR3, 42 bases in frame from the first base. Sequenced sample: tumor tissue. The V and J genes are TRBV20-1 and TRBJ2-7, with TRBD2 tentatively as D gene (6 bases match). The source of this sequence is a male donor with papillary thyroid cancer or a benign thyroid nodule (not recorded which). Some clones in this sample may be carry-over from other donors' samples. The CDR3 corresponds to CSAPPGGDSYEQYF. The nucleotide sequence reads TGCAGTGCCCCCCCCGGAGGGGACTCCTACGAGCAGTACTTC.